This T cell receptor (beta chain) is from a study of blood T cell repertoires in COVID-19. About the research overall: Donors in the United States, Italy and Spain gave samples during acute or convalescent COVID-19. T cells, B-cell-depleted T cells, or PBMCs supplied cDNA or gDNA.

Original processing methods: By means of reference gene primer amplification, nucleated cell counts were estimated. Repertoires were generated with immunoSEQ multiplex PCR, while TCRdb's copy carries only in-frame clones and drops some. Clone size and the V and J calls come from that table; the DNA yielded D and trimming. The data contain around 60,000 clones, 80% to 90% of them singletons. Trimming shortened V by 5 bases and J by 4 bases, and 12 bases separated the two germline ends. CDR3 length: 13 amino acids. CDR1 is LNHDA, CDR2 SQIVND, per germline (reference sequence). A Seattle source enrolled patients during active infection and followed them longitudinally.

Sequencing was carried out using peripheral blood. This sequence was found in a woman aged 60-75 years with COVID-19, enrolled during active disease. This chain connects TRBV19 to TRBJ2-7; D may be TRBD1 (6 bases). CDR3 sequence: CASSVTTGYEQYF. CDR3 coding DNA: TGTGCCAGTAGTGTAACCACAGGGTACGAGCAGTACTTC. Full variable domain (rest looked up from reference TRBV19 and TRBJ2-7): DGGITQSPKYLFRKEGQNVTLSCEQNLNHDAMYWYRQDPGQGLRLIYYSQIVNDFQKGDIAEGYSVSREKKESFPLTVTSAQKNPTAFYLCASSVTTGYEQYFGPGTRLTVT.